This T cell receptor (beta chain) was identified during a study of Graves' ophthalmopathy and Graves' hyperthyroidism. Across the whole study: Blood was drawn at initial diagnosis, before any treatment.

CDR3 regions of TCR beta were amplified from RNA transcripts. HTBI-primed RT-PCR formed the first round, and a multiplex PCR formed the second. TCRdb re-called the multiplex PCR reads with MiXCR, one entry per CDR3 protein. The table records hundreds of thousands of distinct CDR3 sequences, about a fifth of them present only once. This clonotype was observed a handful of times. The CDR3 loop spans 13 amino acids. V was shortened by 2 bases and J by 4 bases, with 8 bases between the two germline ends. Germline V gene lookup returns CDR1 SGHTA and CDR2 FQGNSA. Hyperthyroidism was new, under 2 months, in patients aged 18 to 65.

The sample consisted of peripheral blood. The chain has TRBV7-2 and TRBJ2-5, with TRBD1 as a possible D gene (5 bases). The source is a woman aged 18-29 years with stable Graves' hyperthyroidism. Some clones in this sample may be carry-over from other donors' samples. The DNA of the CDR3 is TGTGCCAGCAGCTTACCAGGGATAGAGACCCAGTACTTC. It encodes CASSLPGIETQYF.